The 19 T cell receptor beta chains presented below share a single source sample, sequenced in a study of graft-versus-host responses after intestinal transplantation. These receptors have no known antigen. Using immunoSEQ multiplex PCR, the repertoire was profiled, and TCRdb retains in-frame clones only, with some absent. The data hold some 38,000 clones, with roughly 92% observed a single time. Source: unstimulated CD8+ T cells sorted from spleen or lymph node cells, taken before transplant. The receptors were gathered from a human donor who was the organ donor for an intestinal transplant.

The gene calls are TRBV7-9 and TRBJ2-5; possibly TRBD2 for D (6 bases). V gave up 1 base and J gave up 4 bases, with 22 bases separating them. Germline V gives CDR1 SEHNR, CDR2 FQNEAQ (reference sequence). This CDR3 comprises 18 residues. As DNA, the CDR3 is TGTGCCAGCAGCTTAGTCGCGGCGGGCGGAGGGCCGAGAGAGACCCAGTACTTC. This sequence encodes CASSLVAAGGGPRETQYF.

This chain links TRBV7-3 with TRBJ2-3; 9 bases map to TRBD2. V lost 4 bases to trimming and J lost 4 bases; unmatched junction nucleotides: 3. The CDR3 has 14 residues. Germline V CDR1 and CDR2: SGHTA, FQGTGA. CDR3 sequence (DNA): TGTGCCAGCAGCTCCTTAGCGGGAGCAGATACGCAGTATTTT. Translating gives CASSSLAGADTQYF. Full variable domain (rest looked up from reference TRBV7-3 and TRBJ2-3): GAGVSQTPSNKVTEKGKYVELRCDPISGHTALYWYRQSLGQGPEFLIYFQGTGAADDSGLPNDRFFAVRPEGSVSTLKIQRTERGDSAVYLCASSSLAGADTQYFGPGTRLTVL.

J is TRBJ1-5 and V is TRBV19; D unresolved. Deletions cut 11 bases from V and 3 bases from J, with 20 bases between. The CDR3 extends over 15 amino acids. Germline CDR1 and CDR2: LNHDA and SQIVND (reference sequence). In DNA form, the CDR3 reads TGTGCCCCTAGTGGAAAGGCGGGGTCCAATCAGCCCCAGCATTTT. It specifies CAPSGKAGSNQPQHF.

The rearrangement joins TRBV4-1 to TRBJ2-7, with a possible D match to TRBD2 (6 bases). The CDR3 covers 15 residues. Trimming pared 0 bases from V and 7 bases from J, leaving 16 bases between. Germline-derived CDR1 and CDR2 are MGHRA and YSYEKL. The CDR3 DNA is TGCGCCAGCAGCCAAGAATCGGACGGGGCGGGGGAGCAGTACTTC. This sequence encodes CASSQESDGAGEQYF.

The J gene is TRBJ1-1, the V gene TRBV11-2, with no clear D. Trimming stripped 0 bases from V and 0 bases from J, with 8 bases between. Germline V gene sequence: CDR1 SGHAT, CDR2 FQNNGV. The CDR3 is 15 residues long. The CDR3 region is CASSLERRMNTEAFF. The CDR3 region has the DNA TGTGCCAGCAGCTTAGAACGCCGGATGAACACTGAAGCTTTCTTT. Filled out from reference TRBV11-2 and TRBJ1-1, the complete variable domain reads EAGVAQSPRYKIIEKRQSVAFWCNPISGHATLYWYQQILGQGPKLLIQFQNNGVVDDSQLPKDRFSAERLKGVDSTLKIQPAKLEDSAVYLCASSLERRMNTEAFFGQGTRLTVV.

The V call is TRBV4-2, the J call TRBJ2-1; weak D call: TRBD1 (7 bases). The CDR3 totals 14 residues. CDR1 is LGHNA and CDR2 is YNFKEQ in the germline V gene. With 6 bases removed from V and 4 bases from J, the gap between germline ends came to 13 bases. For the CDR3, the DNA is TGTGCCAGCAGACCACAGGGGAGGTACAATGAGCAGTTCTTC. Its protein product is CASRPQGRYNEQFF.

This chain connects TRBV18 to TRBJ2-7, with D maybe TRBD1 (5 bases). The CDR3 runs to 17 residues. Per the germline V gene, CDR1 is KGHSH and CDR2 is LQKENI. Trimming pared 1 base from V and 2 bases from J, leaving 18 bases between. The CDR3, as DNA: TGTGCCAGCTCACCACGGTCCCAGGGCCTCCCCCCCTACGAGCAGTACTTC. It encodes CASSPRSQGLPPYEQYF. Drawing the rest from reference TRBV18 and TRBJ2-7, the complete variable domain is NAGVMQNPRHLVRRRGQEARLRCSPMKGHSHVYWYRQLPEEGLKFMVYLQKENIIDESGMPKERFSAEFPKEGPSILRIQQVVRGDSAAYFCASSPRSQGLPPYEQYFGPGTRLTVT.

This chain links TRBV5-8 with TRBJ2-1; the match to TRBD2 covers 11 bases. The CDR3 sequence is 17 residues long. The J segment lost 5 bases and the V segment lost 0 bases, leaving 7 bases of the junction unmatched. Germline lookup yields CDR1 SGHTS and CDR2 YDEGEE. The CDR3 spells CASSLAGFSGRDNEQFF. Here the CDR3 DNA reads TGTGCCAGCAGCTTGGCCGGTTTTAGCGGGAGGGACAATGAGCAGTTCTTC.

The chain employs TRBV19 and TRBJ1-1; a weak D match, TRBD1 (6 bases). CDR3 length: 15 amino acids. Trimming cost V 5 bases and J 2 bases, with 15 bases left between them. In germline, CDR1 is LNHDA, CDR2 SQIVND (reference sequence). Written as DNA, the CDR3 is TGTGCCAGTAGTCGAAACCGACAGGCAAACACTGAAGCTTTCTTT. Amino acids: CASSRNRQANTEAFF.

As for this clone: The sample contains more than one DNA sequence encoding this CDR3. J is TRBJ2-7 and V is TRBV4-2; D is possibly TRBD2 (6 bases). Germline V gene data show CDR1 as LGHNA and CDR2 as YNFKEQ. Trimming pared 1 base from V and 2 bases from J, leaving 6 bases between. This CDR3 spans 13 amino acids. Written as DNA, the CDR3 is TGTGCCAGCAGCCAAGGACTAGCCTACGAGCAGTACTTC. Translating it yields CASSQGLAYEQYF.

CDR3 amino acids: CATSRDLASYNEQFF. The CDR3 nucleotides are TGTGCCACCAGCAGAGATTTGGCCTCCTACAATGAGCAGTTCTTC. The rearrangement joins TRBV15 to TRBJ2-1; D ambiguous. V lost 0 bases and J 0 bases, leaving 6 bases between the germline ends. CDR1 and CDR2 (germline): LNHNV, YYDKDF (reference sequence). This CDR3 region has 15 residues.

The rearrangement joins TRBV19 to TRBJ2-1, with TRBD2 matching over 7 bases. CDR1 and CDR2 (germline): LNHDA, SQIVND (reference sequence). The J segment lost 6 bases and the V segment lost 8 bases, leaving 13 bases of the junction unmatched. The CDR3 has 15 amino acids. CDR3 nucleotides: TGTGCCAGTGGGCCTACTAGCGATATCTCCAATGAGCAGTTCTTC. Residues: CASGPTSDISNEQFF.

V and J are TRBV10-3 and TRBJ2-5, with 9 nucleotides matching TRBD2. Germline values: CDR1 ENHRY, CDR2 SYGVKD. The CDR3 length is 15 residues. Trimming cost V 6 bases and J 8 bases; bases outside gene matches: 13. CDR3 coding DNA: TGTGCCATCAGCGCCCTGAGTAGCGGGAGTAGAACCCAGTACTTC. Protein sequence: CAISALSSGSRTQYF.

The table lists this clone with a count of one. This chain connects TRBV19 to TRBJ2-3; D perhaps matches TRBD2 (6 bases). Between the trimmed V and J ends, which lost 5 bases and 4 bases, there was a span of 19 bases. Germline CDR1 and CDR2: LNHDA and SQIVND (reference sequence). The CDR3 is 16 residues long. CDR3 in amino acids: CASSGLPSGFPDTQYF. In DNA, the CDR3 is TGTGCCAGTAGTGGGCTTCCGAGCGGGTTCCCAGATACGCAGTATTTT.

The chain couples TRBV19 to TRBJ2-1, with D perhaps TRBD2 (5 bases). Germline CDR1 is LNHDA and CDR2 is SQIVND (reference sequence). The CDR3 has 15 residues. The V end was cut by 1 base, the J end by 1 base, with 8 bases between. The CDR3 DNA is TGTGCCAGTAGTATAGGGACGGGATCCTACAATGAGCAGTTCTTC. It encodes CASSIGTGSYNEQFF.

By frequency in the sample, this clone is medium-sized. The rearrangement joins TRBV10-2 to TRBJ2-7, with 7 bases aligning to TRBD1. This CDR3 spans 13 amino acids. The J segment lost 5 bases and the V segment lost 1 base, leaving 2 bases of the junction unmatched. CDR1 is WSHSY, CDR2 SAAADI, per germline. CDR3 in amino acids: CASSEWDRHEQYF. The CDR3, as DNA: TGCGCCAGCAGTGAGTGGGACAGACACGAGCAGTACTTC.

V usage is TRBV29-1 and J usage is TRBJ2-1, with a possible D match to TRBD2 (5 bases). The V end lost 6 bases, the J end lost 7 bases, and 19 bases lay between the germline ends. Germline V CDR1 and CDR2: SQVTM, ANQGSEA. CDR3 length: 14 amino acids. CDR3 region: CSVERLGWRNEQFF. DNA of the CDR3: TGCAGCGTGGAGAGGCTAGGGTGGAGGAATGAGCAGTTCTTC.

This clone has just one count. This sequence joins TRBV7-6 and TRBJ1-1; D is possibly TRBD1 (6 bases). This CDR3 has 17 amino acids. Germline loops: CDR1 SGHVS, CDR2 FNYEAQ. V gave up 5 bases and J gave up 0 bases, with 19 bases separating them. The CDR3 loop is CASSPRPGGKMNTEAFF. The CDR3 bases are TGTGCCAGCAGCCCAAGACCCGGGGGCAAAATGAACACTGAAGCTTTCTTT.

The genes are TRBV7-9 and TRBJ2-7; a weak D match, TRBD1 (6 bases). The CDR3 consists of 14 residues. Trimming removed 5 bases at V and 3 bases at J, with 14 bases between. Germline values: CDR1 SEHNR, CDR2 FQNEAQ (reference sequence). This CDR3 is CASSNRDNLYEQYF. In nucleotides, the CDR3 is TGTGCCAGCAGCAACCGGGACAACCTCTACGAGCAGTACTTC. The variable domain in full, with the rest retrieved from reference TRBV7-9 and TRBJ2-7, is DTGVSQNPRHKITKRGQNVTFRCDPISEHNRLYWYRQTLGQGPEFLTYFQNEAQLEKSRLLSDRFSAERPKGSFSTLEIQRTEQGDSAMYLCASSNRDNLYEQYFGPGTRLTVT.